A single sample is the source of the 32 T cell receptor beta chains below, sequenced in a study of cytomegalovirus exposure and HLA in healthy donors (dated by TCRdb to 2017 to 2019). Library method: the immunoSEQ multiplex PCR assay. For the multiplex PCR, a mixture combining 60 forward primers for TCR Vbeta segments and 13 reverse primers for TCR Jbeta segments was used. Here the immuneACCESS table is served through TCRdb, limited to in-frame sequences with V and J called. Missing clones are a known gap in these copies; in checked studies unresolved V genes cover under half, and the rest lacks a known reason. Recorded for this sample are approximately 120,000 clones; roughly 66% of them occurred a single time. About 4.9% of the sample is held by the ten biggest clonotypes. Material for sequencing was PBMCs. Receptors were obtained from a man in his 60s in good health and CMV-seropositive.

In this sample, this clone turned up a few times. The CDR3 is CASSGATGNLRGYTF. CDR3 sequence (DNA): TGTGCCAGCAGTGGTGCAACGGGGAACCTGAGGGGCTACACCTTC. The chain combines TRBV6-1 with TRBJ1-2; D call uncertain. The CDR3 is 15 residues long. Per the germline V gene, CDR1 is MNHNS and CDR2 is SASEGT. The germline V and J ends were trimmed by 4 bases and 8 bases, with 20 bases remaining between them.

Here the CDR3 reads CAISDNGGENTEAFF. CDR3 coding DNA: TGTGCCATCAGTGATAATGGGGGCGAGAACACTGAAGCTTTCTTT. V is TRBV10-3 and J is TRBJ1-1, with a tentative D call TRBD1 (6 bases). Germline V CDR1 and CDR2: ENHRY, SYGVKD. The CDR3 loop spans 15 amino acids. Trimming removed 3 bases at V and 1 base at J, with 12 bases between.

The chain is built from TRBV29-1 and TRBJ2-5, with 7 positions matching TRBD1. The CDR3 loop spans 16 amino acids. Unmatched junction bases numbered 11, after V lost 4 bases and J lost 0 bases. Germline CDR1 is SQVTM and CDR2 is ANQGSEA. The CDR3, as DNA: TGCAGCGTTGTCCACAGGGGACAGAAGTACCAAGAGACCCAGTACTTC. This translates into CSVVHRGQKYQETQYF. Full variable domain (rest looked up from reference TRBV29-1 and TRBJ2-5): SAVISQKPSRDICQRGTSLTIQCQVDSQVTMMFWYRQQPGQSLTLIATANQGSEATYESGFVIDKFPISRPNLTFSTLTVSNMSPEDSSIYLCSVVHRGQKYQETQYFGPGTRLLVL.

This clone was recorded a few times. J is TRBJ2-1 and V is TRBV5-5; D gene ambiguous. V was cut by 0 bases and J by 5 bases, with 6 bases left in between. Germline values: CDR1 SGHKS, CDR2 YYEKEE (reference sequence). CDR3 length: 13 amino acids. The CDR3 spells CASSLAPDNEQFF. The CDR3 DNA follows: TGTGCCAGCAGCTTGGCCCCCGACAATGAGCAGTTCTTC.

V is TRBV27 and J is TRBJ2-7; TRBD2 is a possible D gene (5 bases). The CDR3 has 14 amino acids. The germline V gene has CDR1 MNHEY and CDR2 SMNVEV (reference sequence). With 5 bases removed from V and 7 bases from J, the gap between germline ends came to 18 bases. CDR3 amino acids: CASSLQRVSGEQYF. CDR3 bases: TGTGCCAGCAGTCTCCAGAGGGTCTCGGGGGAGCAGTACTTC.

The chain is built from TRBV5-1 and TRBJ2-7, with 10 bases aligning to TRBD1. CDR1 and CDR2 (germline): SGHRS, YFSETQ. Unmatched junction bases numbered 14, after V lost 7 bases and J lost 4 bases. This CDR3 has 16 amino acids. The CDR3 region is CASGSRTGGNNYEQYF. The CDR3 DNA sequence: TGCGCCAGCGGCTCTCGGACAGGGGGAAACAATTACGAGCAGTACTTC.

The chain has TRBV21-1 and TRBJ1-5; the D call of TRBD1 is as the table states it, not checked on the DNA. TRBV21-1 is a recognized pseudogene. The CDR3 sequence is 15 residues long. Here the CDR3 DNA reads TGTGCCAGCAGCGAAGCACAGACAGGGGGGCAGCCCCAGCATTTT. The encoded protein is CASSEAQTGGQPQHF.

The sample holds one count of this clone. This chain links TRBV29-1 with TRBJ1-1, with 12 bases fitting TRBD1. From germline, CDR1 is SQVTM and CDR2 ANQGSEA. The CDR3 spans 13 residues. V shed 7 bases and J 10 bases; nucleotides not matched to a gene: 10. Here the CDR3 reads CSASGTGGSRAFF. The CDR3 DNA sequence: TGCAGCGCATCCGGGACAGGGGGCTCTCGAGCTTTCTTT.

V gene TRBV5-1 combines with J gene TRBJ2-5; D is unclear. The length of the CDR3 is 16 residues. The V end was cut by 0 bases, the J end by 4 bases, with 16 bases between. Germline CDR1 is SGHRS and CDR2 is YFSETQ. The CDR3 reads CASSLVPVNGRETQYF. The CDR3 DNA reads TGCGCCAGCAGCTTGGTTCCGGTGAATGGTAGAGAGACCCAGTACTTC.

The gene calls are TRBV28 and TRBJ2-7; D uncertain. Germline values: CDR1 MDHEN, CDR2 SYDVKM. The CDR3 runs 14 residues. V gave up 1 base and J gave up 8 bases, with 15 bases separating them. The CDR3 spells CASSLSVSLPQQYF. CDR3 sequence (DNA): TGTGCCAGCAGTTTATCCGTCAGTCTTCCCCAGCAGTACTTC. The variable domain in full, completed from reference TRBV28 and TRBJ2-7, reads DVKVTQSSRYLVKRTGEKVFLECVQDMDHENMFWYRQDPGLGLRLIYFSYDVKMKEKGDIPEGYSVSREKKERFSLILESASTNQTSMYLCASSLSVSLPQQYFGPGTRLTVT.

The chain is built from TRBV5-1 and TRBJ2-2; maybe TRBD2 (5 bases). CDR1 and CDR2 from the germline V gene are SGHRS and YFSETQ. The CDR3 length is 15 residues. Between the trimmed V and J ends, which lost 0 bases and 7 bases, there was a span of 13 bases. In nucleotides, the CDR3 is TGCGCCAGCAGCTTGGCCTCGGGGAGCGTCGGGGAGCTGTTTTTT. Encoded protein: CASSLASGSVGELFF.

This chain uses TRBV29-1 with TRBJ1-5, with D unresolved. V was pared by 7 bases and J by 11 bases, with 21 bases between. The CDR3 totals 13 residues. Looked up from germline, CDR1 is SQVTM and CDR2 is ANQGSEA. The CDR3 protein is CSADPGEGMAQHF. The CDR3 coding sequence is TGCAGCGCGGACCCCGGGGAAGGGATGGCCCAGCATTTT.

This clone was counted a few times. A read error may produce the germline difference seen at one junction end. The rearrangement links TRBV7-7 to TRBJ1-2, with 7 nucleotides matching TRBD1. The germline gives CDR1 SSHAT, CDR2 FNYEAQ (reference sequence). CDR3 length: 15 residues. CDR3 sequence reads: CASSLGGPLPYGYTF. CDR3 sequence (DNA): TGTGCTAGCAGCTTAGGGGGCCCCCTCCCCTATGGCTACACCTTC.

This clone turned up a few times. V and J are TRBV5-4 and TRBJ2-3; D might be TRBD2 (7 bases). Deletions cut 5 bases from V and 3 bases from J, with 16 bases between. The CDR3 runs to 15 residues. Per germline, CDR1 SGHNT and CDR2 YYREEE (reference sequence). The CDR3 DNA follows: TGTGCCAGCAGAATCGGGGGGCTCGGTACAGATACGCAGTATTTT. Amino acids: CASRIGGLGTDTQYF.

CDR3 DNA: TGCAGCTTCGTTTCCCTAACAGGTGAAGCTTTCTTT. Translating it yields CSFVSLTGEAFF. V usage is TRBV29-1 and J usage is TRBJ1-1; possible D gene TRBD1, 5 bases. Trimming shortened V by 8 bases and J by 7 bases, and 17 bases separated the two germline ends. The CDR3 totals 12 residues. CDR1 is SQVTM, CDR2 ANQGSEA, per germline.

The V and J genes are TRBV2 and TRBJ2-5, with D perhaps matching TRBD1 (6 bases). CDR3 size: 17 residues. The V and J ends lost 5 bases and 5 bases respectively, with 24 bases between them. Germline CDR1 is SNHLY and CDR2 is FYNNEI. For the CDR3, the DNA is TGTGCCAGCAGTATACAGCGGAAGACAGGTTGGACGGAGACCCAGTACTTC. It encodes CASSIQRKTGWTETQYF.

V gene TRBV9 combines with J gene TRBJ1-1; a possible D gene is TRBD1 (6 bases). The germline V and J ends were trimmed by 0 bases and 3 bases, with 6 bases remaining between them. This CDR3 comprises 13 residues. Looked up from germline, CDR1 is SGDLS and CDR2 is YYNGEE. The CDR3 coding sequence is TGTGCCAGCAGCGTAGACAGGGACACTGAAGCTTTCTTT. This encodes CASSVDRDTEAFF.

V usage is TRBV15 and J usage is TRBJ2-5; tentative D call: TRBD2 (7 bases). The CDR3 extends over 14 amino acids. The V gene lost 9 bases and the J gene lost 0 bases, with 14 bases spanning the gap. The germline V gene encodes CDR1 LNHNV and CDR2 YYDKDF (reference sequence). The DNA for the CDR3 is TGTGCCACTAGCGAAGGGGGGGACCAAGAGACCCAGTACTTC. Translation gives CATSEGGDQETQYF. The variable domain in full, completed from reference TRBV15 and TRBJ2-5, reads DAMVIQNPRYQVTQFGKPVTLSCSQTLNHNVMYWYQQKSSQAPKLLFHYYDKDFNNEADTPDNFQSRRPNTSFCFLDIRSPGLGDTAMYLCATSEGGDQETQYFGPGTRLLVL.

J is TRBJ2-4 and V is TRBV6-5; a possible D gene is TRBD1 (6 bases). This CDR3 has 14 amino acids. Germline assignment: CDR1 MNHEY and CDR2 SVGAGI. V lost 8 bases, J lost 6 bases, and 17 bases lay in between. DNA of the CDR3: TGTGCCAGCGGGAAAACAGGGCTGGGAAACATTCAGTACTTC. It specifies CASGKTGLGNIQYF.

The V call is TRBV9, the J call TRBJ2-3; D not resolved. CDR3 size: 16 residues. Germline V gene data show CDR1 as SGDLS and CDR2 as YYNGEE. V was pared by 0 bases and J by 2 bases, with 13 bases between. This chain's CDR3 is CASSVGVGIFTDTQYF. The CDR3 DNA reads as TGTGCCAGCAGCGTAGGTGTCGGTATATTCACAGATACGCAGTATTTT.

The genes are TRBV10-3 and TRBJ2-1, with D tentatively TRBD1 (6 bases). This CDR3 comprises 16 residues. CDR1 and CDR2 from the germline V gene are ENHRY and SYGVKD. Trimming shortened V by 4 bases and J by 6 bases, and 19 bases separated the two germline ends. Here the CDR3 DNA reads TGTGCCATCAGTGCCAGGGGTCTAGCCGAAAGCAATGAGCAGTTCTTC. Protein: CAISARGLAESNEQFF.

The V call is TRBV29-1, the J call TRBJ1-2; D is ambiguous. CDR1 and CDR2 from the germline V gene are SQVTM and ANQGSEA. The CDR3 covers 15 residues. The V end was cut by 4 bases, the J end by 4 bases, with 19 bases between. CDR3 region: CSVGGEGTQTYGYTF. CDR3 nucleotide sequence: TGCAGCGTTGGAGGTGAGGGAACGCAAACCTATGGCTACACCTTC.

The chain couples TRBV6-1 to TRBJ2-6, with D maybe TRBD1 (6 bases). V gave up 6 bases and J gave up 3 bases, with 9 bases separating them. CDR1 and CDR2 (germline): MNHNS, SASEGT. The CDR3 is 14 amino acids. CDR3 in amino acids: CASRQGGGANVLTF. The CDR3, as DNA: TGTGCCAGCAGACAGGGTGGTGGGGCCAACGTCCTGACTTTC.

The chain uses TRBV7-2 and TRBJ1-2, with D possibly TRBD1 on 6 matching bases. Looked up from germline, CDR1 is SGHTA and CDR2 is FQGNSA. The germline V and J ends were trimmed by 1 base and 8 bases, with 17 bases remaining between them. This CDR3 spans 15 amino acids. The CDR3 bases are TGTGCCAGCAGCTTAGAGCCAGGGGATTATAGGGGCTACACCTTC. Encoded protein: CASSLEPGDYRGYTF.

V is TRBV23-1 and J is TRBJ1-3; 9 nucleotides agree with TRBD1. TRBV23-1 carries the ORF label, with uncertain function. The V and J ends lost 4 bases and 4 bases, in that order; junction bases with no gene match: 11. This CDR3 region has 17 residues. CDR3 sequence: CASSLYPGQGGGNTIYF. The CDR3 coding sequence is TGCGCCAGCAGTCTATACCCGGGACAGGGTGGCGGAAACACCATATATTTT.

V is TRBV7-2 and J is TRBJ2-5; maybe TRBD2 (5 bases). Germline CDR1 and CDR2: SGHTA and FQGNSA. The CDR3 sequence is 14 residues long. Trimming removed 2 bases at V and 1 base at J, with 8 bases between. CDR3 in DNA: TGTGCCAGCAGCTTAAACGGGGTCCAAGAGACCCAGTACTTC. The encoded protein is CASSLNGVQETQYF. The full variable domain, completed using reference TRBV7-2 and TRBJ2-5, is GAGVSQSPSNKVTEKGKDVELRCDPISGHTALYWYRQSLGQGLEFLIYFQGNSAPDKSGLPSDRFSAERTGGSVSTLTIQRTQQEDSAVYLCASSLNGVQETQYFGPGTRLLVL.

The chain is built from TRBV27 and TRBJ2-2; weak D call: TRBD2 (5 bases). The CDR3 contains 15 residues. The germline CDR1 and CDR2 sequences are MNHEY and SMNVEV (reference sequence). The germline V and J ends were trimmed by 5 bases and 4 bases, with 14 bases remaining between them. The CDR3 is CASSLNRGLTGELFF. CDR3 nucleotides: TGTGCCAGCAGTCTCAACAGAGGACTCACCGGGGAGCTGTTTTTT.

This chain connects TRBV9 to TRBJ1-1; possibly TRBD1 for D (5 bases). This CDR3 region has 18 residues. With 4 bases removed from V and 0 bases from J, the gap between germline ends came to 22 bases. The germline V gene has CDR1 SGDLS and CDR2 YYNGEE. CDR3 loop: CASSPHGGLGTLNTEAFF. In DNA, the CDR3 is TGTGCCAGCAGCCCGCACGGGGGGTTGGGGACCTTGAACACTGAAGCTTTCTTT.

The gene calls are TRBV30 and TRBJ2-3; 9 bases line up with TRBD2. Unmatched junction bases numbered 3, after V lost 2 bases and J lost 0 bases. The CDR3 loop spans 15 amino acids. Looked up from germline, CDR1 is GTSNPN and CDR2 is SVGIG (reference sequence). In DNA form, the CDR3 reads TGTGCCTGGAGTCCCCTAGCGGGGAGCACAGATACGCAGTATTTT. The encoded protein is CAWSPLAGSTDTQYF.

This clone showed up just a few times. The rearrangement links TRBV28 to TRBJ1-2; TRBD1 might be the D (5 bases). Trimming left V 5 bases short and J 3 bases short, with 10 bases between. The CDR3 loop spans 13 amino acids. The germline V gene has CDR1 MDHEN and CDR2 SYDVKM. The CDR3 loop is CASSPPGYYGYTF. The CDR3 coding sequence is TGTGCCAGCAGTCCTCCAGGGTACTATGGCTACACCTTC.

This sequence joins TRBV14 and TRBJ2-7, with D perhaps TRBD1 (5 bases). Trimming shortened V by 2 bases and J by 2 bases, and 13 bases separated the two germline ends. The CDR3 length is 15 residues. In germline, CDR1 is SGHDN, CDR2 FVKESK. CDR3 nucleotides: TGTGCCAGCAGCCAACTACAGGTTTATACCTACGAGCAGTACTTC. As protein: CASSQLQVYTYEQYF.

The gene calls are TRBV6-1 and TRBJ2-3; D gene unclear. Germline CDR1 is MNHNS and CDR2 is SASEGT. Trimming took 4 bases from V and 0 from J, leaving 8 bases between them. This CDR3 has 14 residues. The CDR3 sequence is CASSAEQSTDTQYF. CDR3 nucleotide sequence: TGTGCCAGCAGTGCCGAGCAAAGCACAGATACGCAGTATTTT.